This T cell receptor beta chain was recovered during a study of blood T cell repertoires in COVID-19 (dated by TCRdb to about 2020). Background on the whole study: Samples covering the acute and convalescent phases of COVID-19 were provided by collaborators in the United States, Italy and Spain. The samples were drawn from two sources: the first 160 participants of the ongoing ImmuneRACE study, and 1,254 subjects contributed by 6 global collaborators. Deeply sampled blood TCRbeta repertoires from subjects exposed to, actively infected with, or recovered from COVID-19 were included in the dataset. Nearly every sample came with metadata listing a de-identified subject ID, COVID-19 status, age in years and sex. Where available, HLA class I and class II types were obtained from metadata supplied by the sample provider rather than from assay-based typing. The repertoires were released in a freely available public database meant as a resource for research on the immune response to SARS-CoV-2. The material from the prospective study consisted of cDNA or gDNA derived from T cells, B-cell-depleted T cells, or PBMCs.

The collaborating institutions used their own protocols to collect whole blood in K2EDTA tubes. For TCRbeta analysis, collaborators shipped samples in one of three forms: frozen whole blood, isolated PBMCs, or DNA extracted from either of those sample types. On the study overall, not on this receptor specifically: Clinical and demographic metadata were provided uncurated, with the amount varying by source and participant.

As for this clone: Its cognate antigen has yet to be identified. No much larger clone is present one base from it, and per-base qualities are unavailable.

The immunoSEQ Assay, a bias-controlled multiplex PCR, was used to amplify TCRbeta CDR3 regions from genomic DNA. The study's own analysis went as follows. Nucleated cell counts per sample were estimated from amplification of reference gene primers within the assay. Sequence reads were collapsed and filtered to measure the absolute abundance of every unique TCRbeta CDR3 rearrangement. For each sample, productive Simpson clonality was calculated by taking the square root of Simpson's diversity index across productive rearrangements. The table comes from immuneACCESS by way of TCRdb, which keeps in-frame sequences with V and J called. Part of the clones is missing from these tables; in studies checked, under half for an unresolved V gene and the rest for unknown reasons. D and trimming were read from the DNA, whereas the V and J calls and clone size are those reported in that table. The sample table records approximately 310,000 clones; around 86% of these occur just once. Clones ranked in the top ten supply 1% of the sample.

CDR1 LGHNA and CDR2 YSLEER are derived from the germline V gene. The cysteine opens and the phenylalanine closes a CDR3 of 15 amino acids. The only DNA kept is the CDR3, 45 bases in frame from the first base. V gives up 4 bases and J gives up 2 bases, and the segment between their germline ends measures 13 bases. Recombination joined TRBV4-3 with TRBJ2-3, with a tentative D gene TRBD2 over 5 matching bases. Material for sequencing was peripheral blood. This clonotype was sampled from a man aged 50 to 59 with active or convalescent COVID-19. For the CDR3, the sequence is CASSRGYRPTDTQYF. The nucleotide sequence is given as TGCGCCAGCAGCCGAGGGTACCGCCCCACAGATACGCAGTATTTT.